This T cell receptor beta chain was profiled in a study of CD8+CD57+ T cells in acquired aplastic anemia. The use of genomic DNA as template underpinned the TCR beta VDJ and CDR3 profiling. Each CDR3 protein gets one entry after TCRdb re-called the reads with MiXCR. The sample consists of about 160,000 distinct CDR3 sequences, around 45% of them appearing once. This clonotype has more than one count but fewer than ten. Trimming took off 6 bases at V and 1 base at J, with 15 bases between the two ends. The V gene's germline CDR1 is SNHLY and CDR2 FYNNEI. The CDR3 is 15 residues long. The clonotype originates from a human donor in good health. This sequence joins TRBV2 and TRBJ1-1; no definite D call. Input material: sorted CD4+, CD8+, or CD8+CD57+ T cells (not recorded which) from PBMCs. In nucleotides, the CDR3 is TGTGCCAGCAGCTTGGCAGTCGGCAGGAACACTGAAGCTTTCTTT. Translating gives CASSLAVGRNTEAFF.